This note documents a single T cell receptor beta chain sequence. Assay used: immunoSEQ multiplex PCR; TCRdb lists only in-frame clones, some missing. The table includes about 140,000 clones, roughly 86% detected once. The CDR3 is made up of 15 amino acids. Per the germline V gene, CDR1 is LGHNA and CDR2 is YNFKEQ. V trimming: 4 bases; J trimming: 4 bases; junction bases outside the gene matches: 7. The record originates from a study of cytomegalovirus exposure and HLA in healthy donors. This TCR was sampled from a woman aged 30 to 39 in good health and CMV-seronegative. The rearrangement links TRBV4-2 to TRBJ2-7; TRBD2 matches 10 bases. Sequenced sample: PBMCs. The chain's CDR3 is CASSLLAGAPYEQYF. In DNA form, the CDR3 reads TGTGCCAGCAGCCTCCTAGCGGGGGCCCCTTACGAGCAGTACTTC.